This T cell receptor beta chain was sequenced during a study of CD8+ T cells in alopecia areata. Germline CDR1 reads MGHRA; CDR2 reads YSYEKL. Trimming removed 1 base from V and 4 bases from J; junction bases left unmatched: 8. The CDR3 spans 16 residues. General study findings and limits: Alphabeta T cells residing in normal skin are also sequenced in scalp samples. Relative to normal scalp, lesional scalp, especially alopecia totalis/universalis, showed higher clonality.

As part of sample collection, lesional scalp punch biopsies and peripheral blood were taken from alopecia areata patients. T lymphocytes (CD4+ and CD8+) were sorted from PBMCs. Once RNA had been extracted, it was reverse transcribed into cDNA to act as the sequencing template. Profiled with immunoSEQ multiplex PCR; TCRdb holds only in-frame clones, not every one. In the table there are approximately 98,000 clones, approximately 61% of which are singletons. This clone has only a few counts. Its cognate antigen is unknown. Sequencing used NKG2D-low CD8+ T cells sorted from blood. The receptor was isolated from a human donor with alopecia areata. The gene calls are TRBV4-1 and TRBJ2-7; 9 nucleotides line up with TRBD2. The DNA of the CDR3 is TGCGCCAGCAGCCAAGTCGCGGCTAGCGGGATTTACGAGCAGTACTTC. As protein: CASSQVAASGIYEQYF.